This T cell receptor (beta chain) is from a study of blood T cells in healthy people across ages. The CDR3 extends over 18 amino acids. The V gene's germline CDR1 is LGHNA and CDR2 YNFKEQ. Germline trimming cut 4 bases from V and 5 bases from J; bases unmatched to any gene: 15. Points from the study as a whole: Estimates of diversity drawn from one million T cells were considered underestimates. Because sorting was not performed, PBMCs prevented conclusive naive versus antigen-experienced comparison.

Concerning this clonotype itself: As yet, its antigen is unknown.

Each individual donor underwent a draw of roughly 10 milliliters of peripheral blood. With a J-beta primer mix and a sample-barcoded 5' primer, a second PCR ran about 7 to 12 cycles. Using its own MiXCR run on the 5' RACE reads, TCRdb lists one record per CDR3 protein. The sample yields about 1.5 million distinct CDR3 sequences, 42% seen once. The TCR comes from a woman aged 18-30 years in good health. The sample consisted of blood. The chain has TRBV4-2 and TRBJ2-3; 10 positions match TRBD1. As DNA, the CDR3 is TGTGCCAGCAGCCCCCTGTCCCGGGACAGGGGCAAAGGAGATACGCAGTATTTT. Protein product: CASSPLSRDRGKGDTQYF.